These 14 T cell receptor beta chains share one sample of origin, sequenced in a study of CD8 T cells in Susac syndrome. Random hexamers were used to reverse transcribe roughly 0.5 to 1 ug of RNA. TCRdb re-called the immunoSEQ multiplex PCR reads with MiXCR, one entry per CDR3 protein. The sample has 150,000 to 200,000 distinct CDR3 sequences, approximately 94% seen once; the top ten hold approximately 0.094%. The sample comprised CD4+ T cells from PBMCs. These receptors were obtained from a human donor with multiple sclerosis.

The J gene is TRBJ2-7, the V gene TRBV5-6; 7 positions agree with TRBD2. Germline CDR1 is SGHDT and CDR2 is YYEEEE. After removal of 0 bases from V and 6 bases from J, the junction contained 6 bases not matched to a gene. The CDR3 consists of 14 residues. The CDR3 sequence: CASSLVGPGGEQYF. The DNA for the CDR3 is TGTGCCAGCAGCTTGGTGGGACCGGGGGGCGAGCAGTACTTC.

V is TRBV2 and J is TRBJ2-2; no reliable D call. Trimming pared 6 bases from V and 8 bases from J, leaving 16 bases between. This CDR3 has 14 residues. Germline assignment: CDR1 SNHLY and CDR2 FYNNEI. In DNA form, the CDR3 reads TGTGCCAGCAGGGCAGTTCAAGTGTTGGGGGAGCTGTTTTTT. As protein: CASRAVQVLGELFF.

The chain is built from TRBV2 and TRBJ1-5; D may be TRBD1 (5 bases). The V gene lost 5 bases and the J gene lost 3 bases, with 17 bases spanning the gap. The germline gives CDR1 SNHLY, CDR2 FYNNEI. The CDR3 is made up of 16 amino acids. The CDR3 here is CASSYSGTPPNQPQHF. The CDR3 region has the DNA TGTGCCAGCAGTTACTCCGGGACGCCCCCCAATCAGCCCCAGCATTTT.

V usage is TRBV11-1 and J usage is TRBJ1-1; 8 bases align to TRBD1. Germline-derived CDR1 and CDR2 are SGHAT and FQDESV (reference sequence). Unmatched junction bases numbered 12, after V lost 5 bases and J lost 10 bases. The CDR3 length is 14 residues. The CDR3 spells CASSPRGQGITAFF. CDR3 coding DNA: TGTGCCAGCAGCCCGCGCGGACAGGGAATTACAGCTTTCTTT.

V is TRBV7-9 and J is TRBJ1-2; D remains unclear. CDR3 length equals 15 residues. CDR1 is SEHNR and CDR2 is FQNEAQ in the germline V gene (reference sequence). The V end was cut by 1 base, the J end by 0 bases, with 9 bases between. The CDR3 sequence: CASSLGRGPNYGYTF. As DNA, the CDR3 is TGTGCCAGCAGCTTAGGCCGCGGGCCTAACTATGGCTACACCTTC.

The chain recombines TRBV20-1 with TRBJ1-2, with D unclear. The V gene's germline CDR1 is DFQATT and CDR2 SNEGSKA (reference sequence). Trimming shortened V by 5 bases and J by 2 bases, and 12 bases separated the two germline ends. This CDR3 spans 13 amino acids. CDR3 loop: CSASGLKNYGYTF. The CDR3 DNA sequence: TGCAGTGCTTCAGGATTAAAGAACTATGGCTACACCTTC.

This chain joins TRBV30 and TRBJ2-1; 11 nucleotides line up with TRBD2. J gave up 3 bases and V 5 bases, and 6 bases lay outside the gene matches. The CDR3 has 15 residues. In germline, CDR1 is GTSNPN, CDR2 SVGIG (reference sequence). This CDR3 is CAWEALAGGYNEQFF. CDR3 nucleotides: TGTGCCTGGGAAGCCCTAGCGGGAGGCTACAATGAGCAGTTCTTC.

The chain has TRBV12-3 or TRBV12-4 and TRBJ2-7; the match to TRBD2 covers 8 bases. This CDR3 is 14 amino acids long. With V trimmed by 7 bases and J by 0 bases, 5 bases remained unmatched. CDR3 region: CASMSREGSYEQYF. Written as DNA, the CDR3 is TGTGCCAGCATGAGCCGGGAGGGCTCCTACGAGCAGTACTTC.

The rearrangement joins TRBV29-1 to TRBJ2-7, with D maybe TRBD1 (5 bases). The germline V gene has CDR1 SQVTM and CDR2 ANQGSEA. Trimming pared 4 bases from V and 5 bases from J, leaving 15 bases between. This CDR3 spans 13 amino acids. The CDR3 sequence: CSVAKGKRDEQYF. DNA for the CDR3: TGCAGCGTTGCCAAGGGGAAGAGAGACGAGCAGTACTTC.

The chain combines TRBV7-2 with TRBJ1-2; D unclear. The CDR3 totals 12 residues. Germline CDR1 is SGHTA and CDR2 is FQGNSA. The germline V and J ends were trimmed by 5 bases and 8 bases, with 12 bases remaining between them. CDR3 coding DNA: TGTGCCAGCAGCACAAGGGCAGACGGCTACACCTTC. Encoded protein: CASSTRADGYTF.

The chain couples TRBV7-7 to TRBJ2-2; 12 bases map to TRBD2. The germline CDR1 and CDR2 sequences are SSHAT and FNYEAQ (reference sequence). The J segment lost 4 bases and the V segment lost 5 bases, leaving 5 bases of the junction unmatched. This CDR3 region has 16 residues. CDR3: CASSRGTSGRTGELFF. DNA for the CDR3: TGTGCCAGCAGCCGGGGGACTAGCGGGCGCACCGGGGAGCTGTTTTTT.

The rearrangement joins TRBV29-1 to TRBJ1-2; TRBD1 is a possible D gene (5 bases). V was trimmed by 4 bases and J by 6 bases, leaving 21 bases between them. Germline CDR1 is SQVTM and CDR2 is ANQGSEA. The CDR3 contains 15 residues. CDR3 sequence reads: CSVGRGGIREDGYTF. The CDR3 region has the DNA TGCAGCGTTGGGCGTGGGGGGATTCGGGAGGATGGCTACACCTTC. The full variable domain, rest sourced from reference TRBV29-1 and TRBJ1-2, is SAVISQKPSRDICQRGTSLTIQCQVDSQVTMMFWYRQQPGQSLTLIATANQGSEATYESGFVIDKFPISRPNLTFSTLTVSNMSPEDSSIYLCSVGRGGIREDGYTFGSGTRLTVV.

The CDR3 here is CATSGGSYNEQFF. For the CDR3, the DNA is TGTGCCACCAGCGGCGGGAGTTACAATGAGCAGTTCTTC. The genes are TRBV24-1 and TRBJ2-1; 7 nucleotides line up with TRBD2. The germline V gene has CDR1 KGHDR and CDR2 SFDVKD. The V gene end was trimmed by 7 bases and the J gene end by 4 bases; junction bases not matched to a gene: 3. This CDR3 has 13 amino acids.

J is TRBJ2-5 and V is TRBV6-2 or TRBV6-3; perhaps TRBD2 as D (6 bases). Trimming took 7 bases from V and 3 from J, leaving 18 bases between them. The CDR3 runs to 15 residues. Germline CDR1 and CDR2: MNHEY and SVGEGT. CDR3 in DNA: TGTGCCAGCATCAACCCGGAGGCGGGAAAAGAGACCCAGTACTTC. This codes for CASINPEAGKETQYF.